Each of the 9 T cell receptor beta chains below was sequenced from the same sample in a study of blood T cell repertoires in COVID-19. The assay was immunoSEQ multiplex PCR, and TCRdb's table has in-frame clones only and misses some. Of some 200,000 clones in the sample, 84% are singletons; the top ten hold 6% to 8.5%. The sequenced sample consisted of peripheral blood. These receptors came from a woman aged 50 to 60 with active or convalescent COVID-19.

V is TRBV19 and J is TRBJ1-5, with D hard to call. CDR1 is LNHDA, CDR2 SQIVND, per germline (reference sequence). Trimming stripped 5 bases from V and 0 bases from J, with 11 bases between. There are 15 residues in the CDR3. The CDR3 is CASSDGKYSNQPQHF. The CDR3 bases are TGTGCCAGTAGTGACGGGAAATATAGCAATCAGCCCCAGCATTTT.

CDR3 residues: CASSQVAGGSEAFF. CDR3 nucleotides: TGTGCCAGCAGCCAGGTGGCGGGTGGCTCTGAAGCTTTCTTT. The V gene is TRBV3-1 (or the pseudogene TRBV3-2), the J gene TRBJ1-1; unclear D gene. This CDR3 spans 14 amino acids. Trimming shortened V by 3 bases and J by 6 bases, and 14 bases separated the two germline ends. The germline V gene has CDR1 LGHDT and CDR2 YNNKEL (reference sequence).

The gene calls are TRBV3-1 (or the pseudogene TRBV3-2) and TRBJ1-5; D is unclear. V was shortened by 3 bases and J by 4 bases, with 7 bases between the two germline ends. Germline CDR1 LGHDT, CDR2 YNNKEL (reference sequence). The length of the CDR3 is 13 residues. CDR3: CASSHAGNQPQHF. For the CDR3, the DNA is TGTGCCAGCAGCCACGCAGGTAATCAGCCCCAGCATTTT.

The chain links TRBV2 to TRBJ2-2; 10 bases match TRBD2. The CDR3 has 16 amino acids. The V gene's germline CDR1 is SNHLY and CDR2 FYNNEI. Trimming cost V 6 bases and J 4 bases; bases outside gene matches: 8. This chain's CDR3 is CASRFESGRVTGELFF. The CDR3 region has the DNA TGTGCCAGCAGGTTTGAAAGCGGGAGGGTCACCGGGGAGCTGTTTTTT. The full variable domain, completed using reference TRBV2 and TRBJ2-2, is EPEVTQTPSHQVTQMGQEVILRCVPISNHLYFYWYRQILGQKVEFLVSFYNNEISEKSEIFDDQFSVERPDGSNFTLKIRSTKLEDSAMYFCASRFESGRVTGELFFGEGSRLTVL.

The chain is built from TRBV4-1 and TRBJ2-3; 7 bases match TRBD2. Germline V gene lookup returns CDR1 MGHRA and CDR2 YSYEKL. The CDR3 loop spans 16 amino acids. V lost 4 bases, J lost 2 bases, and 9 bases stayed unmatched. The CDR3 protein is CASSRGLSGDTDTQYF. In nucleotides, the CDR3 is TGCGCCAGCAGCCGTGGACTAAGCGGGGACACAGATACGCAGTATTTT.

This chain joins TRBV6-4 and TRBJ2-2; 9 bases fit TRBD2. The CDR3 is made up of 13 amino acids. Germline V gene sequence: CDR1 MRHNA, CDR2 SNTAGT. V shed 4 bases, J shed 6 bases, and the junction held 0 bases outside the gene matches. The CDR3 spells CASSGTSAGELFF. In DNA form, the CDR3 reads TGTGCCAGCAGTGGGACTAGCGCCGGGGAGCTGTTTTTT.

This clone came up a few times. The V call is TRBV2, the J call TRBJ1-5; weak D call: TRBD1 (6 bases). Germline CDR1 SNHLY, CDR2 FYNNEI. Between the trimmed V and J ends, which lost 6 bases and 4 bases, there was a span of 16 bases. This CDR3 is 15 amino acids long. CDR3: CASRGAGTSNQPQHF. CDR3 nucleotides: TGTGCCAGCAGGGGGGCCGGGACATCAAATCAGCCCCAGCATTTT.

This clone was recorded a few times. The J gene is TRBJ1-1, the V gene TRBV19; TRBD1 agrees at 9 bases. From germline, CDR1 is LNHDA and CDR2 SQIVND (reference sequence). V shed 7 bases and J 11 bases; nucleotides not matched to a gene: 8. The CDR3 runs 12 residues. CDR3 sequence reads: CASTTDRGVAFF. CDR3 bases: TGTGCCAGTACCACGGACAGGGGTGTCGCTTTCTTT.

The CDR3 loop reads CASSPGTGQNSPLHF. Here the CDR3 DNA reads TGTGCCAGCAGCCCCGGGACAGGGCAAAATTCACCCCTCCACTTT. This sequence joins TRBV3-1 (or the pseudogene TRBV3-2) and TRBJ1-6, with 9 bases lining up with TRBD1. Germline-derived CDR1 and CDR2 are LGHDT and YNNKEL (reference sequence). The CDR3 spans 15 residues. Germline trimming cut 4 bases from V and 7 bases from J; bases unmatched to any gene: 5.